This T cell receptor beta chain stems from a study of early T cells in non-severe SARS-CoV-2 infection (dated by TCRdb to 2020 to 2022). Some background on the complete study: TCR sequencing used bulk RNA from unsorted whole blood, so alpha and beta chains could not be paired.

A case-control design nested within a healthcare worker cohort in London, UK, was used, with weekly nasopharyngeal swab PCR tests and blood sampling performed. Healthcare workers were recruited during the week of the UK lockdown, between 23 and 31 March 2020, and followed weekly for up to roughly 16 weeks. Library prep was done by 5' RACE. The sequencer listed for this sample is NextSeq 500. To correct for sequencing error and PCR bias, the TCR library protocol tagged individual cDNA molecules with unique molecular identifiers. Both TCR alpha and beta chains were sequenced, and tight co-correlation was observed between alpha and beta sequence abundances in each sample. Under the source paper's analysis protocol: Decombinator V4 was used to annotate the V gene, J gene and CDR3 of the TCR sequences. TCRs were defined as expanded if a significant change between any two time points was detected under a Poisson model with p below 0.0001. Abundances of TCRs were expressed as counts per million after normalisation to the total number of TCRs sequenced in each sample. MAIT TCRs were defined by TRAV1-2 paired with TRAJ12, TRAJ20 or TRAJ33, and iNKT TCRs by TRAV10 paired with TRAJ18. VDJdb, accessed 1 November 2021, was searched for CMV, EBV and SARS-CoV-2 annotated TCRs, with TCRs annotated for multiple antigens excluded. The public reads were quality trimmed at Q25 with fastp and then assembled into clones with MiXCR by TCRdb, keeping productive beta chains. Entries are consolidated by CDR3 protein sequence, retaining the most common genes and DNA. These V and J calls rely on TCRdb rather than the paper's analysis. In all, the sample holds about 38,000 distinct CDR3 sequences, and 6.8% of those were seen once. The ten largest clones capture around a quarter of the sample.

Inclusive of the bounding cysteine and phenylalanine, the CDR3 is 15 residues long. Here the CDR3 DNA is all that survives: 45 bases in frame from base 1. Via the germline V gene, CDR1 is MDHEN and CDR2 SYDVKM. Trimming leaves V shorter by 5 bases and J shorter by 7 bases, with the junction holding 9 bases beyond the gene matches. The table lists this clonotype with many counts. Its antigen is still unknown. No base quality information exists; no much larger clone differs at one position. Overall results and qualifications from the work: VDJdb matching was skewed toward anti-spike CD8 responses and likely underestimated virus-specific expansions by missing private and CD4 specificities.

Material: whole blood, obtained at baseline. The chain couples TRBV28 to TRBJ2-4, with 9 bases in between that match TRBD1. The clonotype originates from an adult who was a healthcare worker with PCR-confirmed SARS-CoV-2 infection or an uninfected control (not recorded which). At the DNA level, the sequence is TGTGCCAGCAGTCCGGTGACAGGGGGGCAGAACATTCAGTACTTC. This is translated as CASSPVTGGQNIQYF.